These T cell receptor beta chains were read from a single sample in a study of early T cells in non-severe SARS-CoV-2 infection. TCRdb re-called the 5' RACE reads with MiXCR, one entry per CDR3 protein. Found here are approximately 42,000 distinct CDR3 sequences, roughly 6.6% of them singletons; the top ten hold under 5%. Sequencing input: whole blood. The receptor source for this set is an adult who was a healthcare worker with PCR-confirmed SARS-CoV-2 infection or an uninfected control (not recorded which). Both conserved end residues are part of each CDR3. D genes are given only for firm matches. Size values are once, few and many counts, or a class for expanded clones, and some rows have none.

D	V	J	size	CDR3	DNA
-	TRBV29-1	TRBJ1-2	few	CSVETGKGYTF	TGCAGCGTTGAAACCGGGAAGGGCTACACCTTC
TRBD2	TRBV7-2	TRBJ2-7	few	CASSLIPRLAPEQYF	TGTGCCAGCAGCTTGATCCCCAGACTAGCTCCCGAGCAGTACTTC
TRBD2	TRBV2	TRBJ2-1	many	CASLAGGVNEQFF	TGTGCCAGTCTAGCGGGGGGTGTCAATGAGCAGTTCTTC
TRBD2	TRBV11-2	TRBJ2-7	many	CASSLMTSGGHEQYF	TGTGCCAGCAGCTTAATGACTAGCGGGGGCCACGAGCAGTACTTC
-	TRBV11-2	TRBJ1-3	many	CASSPVPEDTIYF	TGTGCCAGCAGCCCGGTCCCAGAGGACACCATATATTTT
-	TRBV14	TRBJ2-2	many	CASSQHMDAGELFF	TGTGCCAGCAGCCAACACATGGACGCCGGGGAGCTGTTTTTT
TRBD1	TRBV12-3/TRBV12-4	TRBJ1-1	few	CASSSGTDNYEAFF	TGTGCCAGCAGCTCGGGGACAGATAATTATGAAGCTTTCTTT
TRBD1	TRBV7-9	TRBJ2-3	-	CASSPGTGGLTDTQYF	TGTGCCAGCAGCCCGGGGACAGGGGGGCTCACAGATACGCAGTATTTT
-	TRBV6-5	TRBJ2-5	many	CASRSSALGEETQYF	TGTGCCAGCAGATCCAGCGCACTCGGGGAAGAGACCCAGTACTTC
-	TRBV29-1	TRBJ1-1	many	CSVFQDSMNTEAFF	TGCAGCGTTTTTCAGGACAGTATGAACACTGAAGCTTTCTTT
-	TRBV20-1	TRBJ2-7	many	CSVQGLTYEQYF	TGCAGTGTACAAGGGCTAACCTACGAGCAGTACTTC
TRBD1	TRBV3-1	TRBJ2-2	many	CASSRRTGPDTGELFF	TGTGCCAGCAGCCGACGGACAGGTCCGGACACCGGGGAGCTGTTTTTT
-	TRBV12-3/TRBV12-4	TRBJ2-7	many	CASTRGVWQYF	TGTGCCAGCACCCGAGGGGTCTGGCAGTACTTC
-	TRBV2	TRBJ1-6	many	CASSEGDRNSPLHF	TGTGCCAGCAGTGAAGGCGACAGGAATTCACCCCTCCACTTT
TRBD2	TRBV20-1	TRBJ2-3	-	CSASLAGTDTQYF	TGCAGTGCTAGTCTAGCGGGTACGGATACGCAGTATTTT
-	TRBV5-4	TRBJ1-2	medium-sized	CASSLLGGYTF	TGTGCCAGCAGCCTATTAGGGGGCTACACCTTC
TRBD1	TRBV7-9	TRBJ2-2	-	CASSAPGQGDRELFF	TGTGCCAGCAGCGCACCGGGACAGGGCGACCGGGAGCTGTTTTTT
-	TRBV4-2	TRBJ2-6	few	CASSQGEAGANVLTF	TGTGCCAGCAGCCAAGGCGAGGCTGGGGCCAACGTCCTGACTTTC
-	TRBV2	TRBJ2-3	-	CASSALTTTDTQYF	TGTGCCAGCAGCGCGCTGACTACTACAGATACGCAGTATTTT
-	TRBV9	TRBJ2-5	-	CASSPLAQETQYF	TGTGCCAGCAGCCCGCTAGCACAAGAGACCCAGTACTTC
-	TRBV7-8	TRBJ2-7	few	CASSLGSGQYF	TGTGCCAGCAGCTTAGGTTCGGGGCAGTACTTC
-	TRBV12-3/TRBV12-4	TRBJ1-1	many	CASRDITGIVDTEAFF	TGTGCCAGCAGAGACATCACAGGGATAGTTGACACTGAAGCTTTCTTT
-	TRBV7-2	TRBJ1-2	many	CASSLTSGSHNYGYTF	TGTGCCAGCAGCTTAACCTCCGGATCTCATAACTATGGCTACACCTTC
-	TRBV11-2	TRBJ2-1	many	CASSPQTASGYNEQFF	TGTGCCAGCAGCCCACAGACTGCCTCAGGATACAATGAGCAGTTCTTC
TRBD2	TRBV6-4	TRBJ2-6	few	CASSASGGYGANVLTF	TGTGCCAGCAGTGCGAGCGGGGGGTATGGGGCCAACGTCCTGACTTTC
-	TRBV10-1	TRBJ2-1	-	CASSVGGPMAHEQFF	TGCGCCAGCAGTGTAGGGGGTCCGATGGCCCATGAGCAGTTCTTC
-	TRBV10-1	TRBJ1-4	few	CASKARQGKKLFF	TGCGCCAGCAAGGCCAGGCAAGGGAAAAAACTGTTTTTT
TRBD1	TRBV10-2	TRBJ2-7	few	CASSDFAPRTGTYEQYF	TGCGCCAGCAGTGATTTCGCTCCAAGGACAGGGACCTACGAGCAGTACTTC
TRBD1	TRBV7-2	TRBJ1-2	-	CASSLGGDSYGYTF	TGTGCCAGCAGCTTAGGAGGGGACAGCTATGGCTACACCTTC
TRBD1	TRBV20-1	TRBJ1-5	many	CSARTGGVFNQPQHF	TGCAGTGCCAGGACAGGGGGCGTCTTCAATCAGCCCCAGCATTTT
TRBD1	TRBV3-1	TRBJ2-5	-	CASRIQGRETQYF	TGTGCCAGCAGGATACAGGGGAGAGAGACCCAGTACTTC
-	TRBV7-9	TRBJ2-7	few	CASSLAIGVIGEQYF	TGTGCCAGCAGCTTAGCGATAGGGGTGATTGGTGAGCAGTACTTC
-	TRBV7-3	TRBJ2-5	-	CASSIPGETQYF	TGTGCCAGCAGCATCCCAGGGGAGACCCAGTACTTC
TRBD1	TRBV7-9	TRBJ1-5	many	CASSSGGTRNQPQHF	TGTGCCAGCAGCTCAGGGGGGACCCGGAATCAGCCCCAGCATTTT
-	TRBV12-3/TRBV12-4	TRBJ2-7	-	CASSLDYNYEQYF	TGTGCCAGCAGTTTAGATTACAACTACGAGCAGTACTTC
TRBD2	TRBV7-2	TRBJ2-1	few	CASSLQASGGGEQFF	TGTGCCAGCAGCTTACAGGCTAGCGGGGGAGGTGAGCAGTTCTTC
-	TRBV23-1	TRBJ1-5	many	CASSRRGNQPQHF	TGCGCCAGCAGTCGCAGGGGCAATCAGCCCCAGCATTTT